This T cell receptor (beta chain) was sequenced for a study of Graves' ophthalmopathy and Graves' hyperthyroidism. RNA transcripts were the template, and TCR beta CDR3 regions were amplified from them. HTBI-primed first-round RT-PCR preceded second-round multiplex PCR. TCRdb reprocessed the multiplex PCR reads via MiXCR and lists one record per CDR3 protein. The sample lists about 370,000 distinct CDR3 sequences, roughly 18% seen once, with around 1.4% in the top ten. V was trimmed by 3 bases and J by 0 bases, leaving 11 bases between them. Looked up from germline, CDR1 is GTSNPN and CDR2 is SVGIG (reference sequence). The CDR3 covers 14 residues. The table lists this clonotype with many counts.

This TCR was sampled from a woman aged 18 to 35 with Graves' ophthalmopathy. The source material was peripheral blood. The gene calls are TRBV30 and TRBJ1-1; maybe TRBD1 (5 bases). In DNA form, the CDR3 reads TGTGCCTGGAGCGACAGTACCATGAACACTGAAGCTTTCTTT. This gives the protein CAWSDSTMNTEAFF. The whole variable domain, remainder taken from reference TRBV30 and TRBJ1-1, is SQTIHQWPATLVQPVGSPLSLECTVEGTSNPNLYWYRQAAGRGLQLLFYSVGIGQISSEVPQNLSASRPQDRQFILSSKKLLLSDSGFYLCAWSDSTMNTEAFFGQGTRLTVV.